These T cell receptor beta chains were read from a single sample in a study of cytomegalovirus exposure and HLA in healthy donors. Libraries were prepared by immunoSEQ multiplex PCR; TCRdb keeps only in-frame clonotypes and omits some of them. The top ten clones hold under 5% of a sample with 130,000 to 150,000 clones, about 91% of them seen once. The material sequenced was PBMCs. The source of these receptors is a man younger than 35 in good health and CMV-seropositive. Each CDR3 is given without its conserved first and last residue. A D gene is named only where the DNA matches it firmly. Size tells how often a clone was seen (once, few, many) or the class of an expanded clone, and some rows leave it out.

abundance	j_gene	v_gene	d_gene	CDR3aa
-	TRBJ1-6	TRBV7-9	-	ASSLRASGSPLH
-	TRBJ2-2	TRBV6-4	TRBD2	ASSDSTSGTGELF
-	TRBJ2-3	TRBV6-5	TRBD2	ASVPDGGTDTQY
-	TRBJ1-1	TRBV19	-	ASRRTENTEAF
-	TRBJ1-2	TRBV30	-	AWSVFRGGYGYT
-	TRBJ1-2	TRBV6-6	-	ATLKPAGDNYGYT
-	TRBJ1-5	TRBV27	TRBD1	ASSPLEGQHQPQH
once	TRBJ2-2	TRBV7-9	-	ASSLGPRNTGELF
-	TRBJ2-1	TRBV25-1	TRBD1	ASSGVDRGEGGHEQF
-	TRBJ1-2	TRBV19	TRBD1	ASRSTGGKAKYGYT
-	TRBJ2-7	TRBV5-1	-	ASSLGHGPYEQY
-	TRBJ1-2	TRBV27	TRBD1	ASSSWTGKEAGYT
few	TRBJ1-5	TRBV18	TRBD1	ASSPRRQGGSGQPQH
-	TRBJ1-1	TRBV5-1	-	ASSFTGSNTEAF
-	TRBJ1-6	TRBV7-9	-	ASSLGDSPLH
-	TRBJ2-3	TRBV7-6	-	ASRARQDSTDTQY
-	TRBJ1-5	TRBV19	-	ASSIRLQEGNQPQH
-	TRBJ2-7	TRBV28	-	ASSWGLREQY
-	TRBJ2-7	TRBV28	TRBD1	ASSFWDRSSYEQY